Following are 16 T cell receptor beta chains from one sample sequenced in a study of vaccination and CD4 T cells after COVID-19. What these receptors recognize is not known. Cultured CD4+ T cell DNA was sequenced using the Oncomine TCR Beta short-read assay. A single record per CDR3 protein comes from TCRdb applying MiXCR to the PCR reads. This table has about 13,000 distinct CDR3 sequences, over 50% appearing once. Treatment meaning: roughly 10-day PBMC culture with coronavirus spike peptide pools or control peptides (ViraFEST assay). The material was cultured CD4+ T cells from blood, obtained after SARS-CoV-2 vaccination. The receptors were sampled from a human donor with COVID-19.

The V gene is TRBV12-3 or TRBV12-4, the J gene TRBJ2-3; D call uncertain. V was shortened by 4 bases and J by 1 base, with 6 bases between the two germline ends. This CDR3 has 13 amino acids. CDR3 protein: CASSYVRTDTQYF. The CDR3 DNA follows: TGTGCCAGCAGTTATGTACGCACAGATACGCAGTATTTT.

The rearrangement joins TRBV6-5 to TRBJ1-2; D is unclear. The CDR3 totals 13 residues. Trimming removed 2 bases at V and 8 bases at J, with 12 bases between. Germline CDR1 reads MNHEY; CDR2 reads SVGAGI. The CDR3 region is CASSYGHGWGYTF. Written as DNA, the CDR3 is TGTGCCAGCAGTTACGGGCACGGCTGGGGCTACACCTTC.

The chain has TRBV5-1 and TRBJ1-1; 8 nucleotides agree with TRBD1. J lost 5 bases, V lost 3 bases, and 9 bases had no gene match. This CDR3 region has 15 residues. CDR1 is SGHRS, CDR2 YFSETQ, per germline. DNA of the CDR3: TGCGCCAGCAGCTCTACGGGGACAGGAACAACTGAAGCTTTCTTT. This sequence encodes CASSSTGTGTTEAFF.

The J gene is TRBJ1-2, the V gene TRBV7-2; D unresolved. In germline, CDR1 is SGHTA, CDR2 FQGNSA. The V end lost 5 bases, the J end lost 8 bases, and 18 bases lay between the germline ends. The CDR3 length is 14 residues. The DNA of the CDR3 is TGTGCCAGCAGCCCCTCGGGCTCCGACGGCGGCTACACCTTC. It yields the protein CASSPSGSDGGYTF.

The CDR3, as DNA: TGTGCCAGCAGGACGGCCCAAGGGGGTCTGTATGGCTACACCTTC. It is translated as CASRTAQGGLYGYTF. The chain joins TRBV6-1 to TRBJ1-2, with TRBD1 as a possible D gene (6 bases). V lost 6 bases and J 5 bases, leaving 19 bases between the germline ends. The CDR3 consists of 15 residues. Germline CDR1 and CDR2: MNHNS and SASEGT.

This clonotype has a handful of counts. The chain is built from TRBV19 and TRBJ2-5, with D possibly matching TRBD2 (5 bases). The V gene's germline CDR1 is LNHDA and CDR2 SQIVND (reference sequence). Trimming pared 3 bases from V and 5 bases from J, leaving 16 bases between. There are 15 residues in the CDR3. The CDR3 sequence: CASSINGLTGETQYF. The CDR3 DNA follows: TGTGCCAGTAGTATCAATGGATTGACGGGGGAGACCCAGTACTTC.

The chain employs TRBV11-3 and TRBJ2-7; D may be TRBD1 (6 bases). Germline-derived CDR1 and CDR2 are SGHNT and YENEEA. The V gene lost 1 base and the J gene lost 1 base, with 8 bases spanning the gap. This CDR3 has 14 residues. The CDR3 loop is CASSLVTGSYEQYF. As DNA, the CDR3 is TGTGCCAGCAGCTTAGTAACAGGGTCCTACGAGCAGTACTTC.

The chain combines TRBV2 with TRBJ1-5, with a possible D match to TRBD1 (6 bases). This CDR3 has 13 amino acids. Trimming pared 7 bases from V and 4 bases from J, leaving 11 bases between. Germline V gives CDR1 SNHLY, CDR2 FYNNEI. This chain's CDR3 is CASKDSVNQPQHF. The CDR3 DNA reads as TGTGCCAGCAAGGACAGCGTAAATCAGCCCCAGCATTTT.

The gene calls are TRBV20-1 and TRBJ1-5; TRBD1 matches at 8 bases. Germline-derived CDR1 and CDR2 are DFQATT and SNEGSKA (reference sequence). The CDR3 totals 16 residues. V lost 0 bases to trimming and J lost 6 bases; unmatched junction nucleotides: 10. The CDR3 loop is CSARDLRQGAVQPQHF. The DNA for the CDR3 is TGCAGTGCTAGAGATTTGAGGCAGGGGGCGGTTCAGCCCCAGCATTTT.

The genes are TRBV9 and TRBJ1-1; perhaps TRBD1 as D (5 bases). V was trimmed by 0 bases and J by 5 bases, leaving 20 bases between them. CDR3 length: 17 amino acids. CDR1 is SGDLS, CDR2 YYNGEE, per germline. The CDR3 nucleotides are TGTGCCAGCAGCGTAGCTTCCGATCCCCGGGGGAGGACTGAAGCTTTCTTT. It codes for CASSVASDPRGRTEAFF.

J is TRBJ2-3 and V is TRBV7-3; 8 nucleotides line up with TRBD2. This CDR3 spans 16 amino acids. V shed 5 bases, J shed 4 bases, and the junction held 11 bases outside the gene matches. The germline V gene has CDR1 SGHTA and CDR2 FQGTGA. CDR3 residues: CASSTSGLGISDTQYF. CDR3 sequence (DNA): TGTGCCAGCAGCACCTCGGGACTAGGAATATCAGATACGCAGTATTTT. Combining the CDR3 with reference TRBV7-3 and TRBJ2-3 gives the whole variable domain GAGVSQTPSNKVTEKGKYVELRCDPISGHTALYWYRQSLGQGPEFLIYFQGTGAADDSGLPNDRFFAVRPEGSVSTLKIQRTERGDSAVYLCASSTSGLGISDTQYFGPGTRLTVL.

This clonotype was detected only a few times. The chain couples TRBV2 to TRBJ1-1; D is perhaps TRBD1 (6 bases). CDR3 length equals 15 residues. Germline V gene lookup returns CDR1 SNHLY and CDR2 FYNNEI. Trimming removed 1 base at V and 6 bases at J, with 15 bases between. The CDR3 bases are TGTGCCAGCAGTGAAGATACGGGGGGCTGGCCTGAAGCTTTCTTT. This gives the protein CASSEDTGGWPEAFF.

The CDR3 nucleotides are TGTGCCAGCAGCCTCCTCCAAGGGAGTCGCACAGATACGCAGTATTTT. Translated, it gives CASSLLQGSRTDTQYF. The V and J genes are TRBV7-9 and TRBJ2-3, with D perhaps matching TRBD2 (5 bases). With 5 bases removed from V and 1 base from J, the gap between germline ends came to 16 bases. The CDR3 runs 16 residues. Germline V gene data show CDR1 as SEHNR and CDR2 as FQNEAQ (reference sequence).

The chain carries TRBV6-2 or TRBV6-3 and TRBJ2-2; 11 bases line up with TRBD2. J gave up 3 bases and V 6 bases, and 3 bases lay outside the gene matches. Germline V lookup: CDR1 MNHEY, CDR2 SVGEGT. This CDR3 has 15 residues. CDR3 DNA sequence: TGTGCCAGCAGCTTGACTAGCGGGGACACCGGGGAGCTGTTTTTT. This sequence encodes CASSLTSGDTGELFF.

This clonotype has only a few counts. This rearrangement joins TRBV19 to TRBJ2-2; 7 nucleotides align to TRBD1. From germline, CDR1 is LNHDA and CDR2 SQIVND (reference sequence). This CDR3 has 14 residues. The V gene end was trimmed by 2 bases and the J gene end by 3 bases; junction bases not matched to a gene: 0. The CDR3 sequence: CASSITGDTGELFF. In DNA, the CDR3 is TGTGCCAGTAGTATAACAGGGGACACCGGGGAGCTGTTTTTT.

The chain couples TRBV19 to TRBJ1-5; no clear D gene. The germline CDR1 and CDR2 sequences are LNHDA and SQIVND (reference sequence). This CDR3 has 15 residues. Trimming cost V 1 base and J 7 bases, with 14 bases left between them. In DNA form, the CDR3 reads TGTGCCAGTAGTATAGCGAAAGGTCAAGGGCAGCCCCAGCATTTT. Translated: CASSIAKGQGQPQHF.